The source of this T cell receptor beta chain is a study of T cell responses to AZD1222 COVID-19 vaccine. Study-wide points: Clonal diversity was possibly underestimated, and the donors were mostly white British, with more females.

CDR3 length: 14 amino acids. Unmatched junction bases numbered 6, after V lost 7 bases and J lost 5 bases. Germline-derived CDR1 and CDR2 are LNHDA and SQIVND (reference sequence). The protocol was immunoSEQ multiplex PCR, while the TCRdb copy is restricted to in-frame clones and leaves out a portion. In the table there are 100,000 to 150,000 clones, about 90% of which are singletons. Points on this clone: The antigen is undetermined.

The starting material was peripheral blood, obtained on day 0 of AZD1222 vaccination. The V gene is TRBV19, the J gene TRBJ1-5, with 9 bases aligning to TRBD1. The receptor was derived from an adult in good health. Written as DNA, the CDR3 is TGTGCCAGTATGGCGGGACAGGGATATCAGCCCCAGCATTTT. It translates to CASMAGQGYQPQHF.